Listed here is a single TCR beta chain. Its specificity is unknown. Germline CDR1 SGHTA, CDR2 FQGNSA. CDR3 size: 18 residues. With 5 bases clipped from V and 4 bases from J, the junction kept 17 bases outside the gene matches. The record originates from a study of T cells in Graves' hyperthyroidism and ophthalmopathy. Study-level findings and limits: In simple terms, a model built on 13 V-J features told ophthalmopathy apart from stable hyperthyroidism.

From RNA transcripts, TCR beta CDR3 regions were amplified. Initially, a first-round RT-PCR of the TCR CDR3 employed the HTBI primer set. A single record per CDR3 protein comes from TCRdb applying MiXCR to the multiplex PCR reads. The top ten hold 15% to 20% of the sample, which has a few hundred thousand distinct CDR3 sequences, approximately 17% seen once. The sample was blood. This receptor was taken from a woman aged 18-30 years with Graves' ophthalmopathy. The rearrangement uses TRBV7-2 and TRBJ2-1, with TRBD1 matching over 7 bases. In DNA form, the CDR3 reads TGTGCCAGCAGCCCTCAGGGCTTAGTAGGGGGCGGATACAATGAGCAGTTCTTC. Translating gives CASSPQGLVGGGYNEQFF. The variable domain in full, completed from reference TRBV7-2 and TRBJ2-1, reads GAGVSQSPSNKVTEKGKDVELRCDPISGHTALYWYRQSLGQGLEFLIYFQGNSAPDKSGLPSDRFSAERTGGSVSTLTIQRTQQEDSAVYLCASSPQGLVGGGYNEQFFGPGTRLTVL.